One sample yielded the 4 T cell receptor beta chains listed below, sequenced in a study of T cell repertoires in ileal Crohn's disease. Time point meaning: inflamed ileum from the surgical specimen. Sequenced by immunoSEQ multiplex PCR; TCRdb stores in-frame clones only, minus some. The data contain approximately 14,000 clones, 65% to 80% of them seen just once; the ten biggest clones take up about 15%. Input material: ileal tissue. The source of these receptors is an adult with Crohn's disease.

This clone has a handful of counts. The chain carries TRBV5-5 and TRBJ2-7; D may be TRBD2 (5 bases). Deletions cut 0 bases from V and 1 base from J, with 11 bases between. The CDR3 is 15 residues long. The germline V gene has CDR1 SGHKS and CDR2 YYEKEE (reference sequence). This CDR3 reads CASSLDSGFSYEQYF. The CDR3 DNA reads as TGTGCCAGCAGCTTGGATTCGGGGTTTTCCTACGAGCAGTACTTC.

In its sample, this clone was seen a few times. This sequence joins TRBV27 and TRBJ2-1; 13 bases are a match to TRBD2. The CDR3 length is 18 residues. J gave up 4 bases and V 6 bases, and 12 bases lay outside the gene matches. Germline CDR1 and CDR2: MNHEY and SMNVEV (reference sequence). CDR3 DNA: TGTGCCAGCAGCGCCCTGGGCACTAGCGGGGGGGCATACAATGAGCAGTTCTTC. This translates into CASSALGTSGGAYNEQFF.

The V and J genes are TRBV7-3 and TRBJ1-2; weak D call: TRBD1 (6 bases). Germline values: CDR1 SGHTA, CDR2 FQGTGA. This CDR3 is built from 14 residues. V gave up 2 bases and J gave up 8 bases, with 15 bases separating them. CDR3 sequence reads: CASSLSPTGQGYTF. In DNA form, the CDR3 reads TGTGCCAGCAGCTTATCCCCGACAGGCCAGGGCTACACCTTC.

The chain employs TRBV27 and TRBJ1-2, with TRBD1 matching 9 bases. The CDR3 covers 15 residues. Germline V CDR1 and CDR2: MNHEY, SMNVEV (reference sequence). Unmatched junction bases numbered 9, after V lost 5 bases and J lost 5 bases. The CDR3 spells CASSPRGTGQYGYTF. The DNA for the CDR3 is TGTGCCAGCAGTCCCCGGGGGACAGGGCAGTATGGCTACACCTTC.